Following are 23 T cell receptor beta chains from one sample sequenced in a study of CD8 T cells in ankylosing spondylitis. Notes on the study in general: Seemingly distinctive of ankylosing spondylitis blood was a TCR beta motif formed by eight highly homologous variants.

Using its own MiXCR run on the 5' RACE reads, TCRdb lists one record per CDR3 protein. The data contain about 220,000 distinct CDR3 sequences, just under 7.5% of them singletons. No antigen has been assigned to these receptors. Sequenced sample: blood, either unsorted or a sorted T cell fraction (not recorded which). These receptors all stem from a male donor with ankylosing spondylitis.

This clonotype appeared many times. The chain couples TRBV6-1 to TRBJ1-5; weak D call: TRBD1 (6 bases). V was pared by 5 bases and J by 7 bases, with 15 bases between. The CDR3 sequence is 14 residues long. Germline-derived CDR1 and CDR2 are MNHNS and SASEGT. In nucleotides, the CDR3 is TGTGCCAGCAGTCAACAGGGATGGTTCCAGCCCCAGCATTTT. Its protein product is CASSQQGWFQPQHF.

This clonotype was counted many times. V and J are TRBV20-1 and TRBJ1-2, with 10 bases that match TRBD1. The junction had 8 bases not matched to a gene; V was cut back by 0 bases and J by 4 bases. Germline V gene data show CDR1 as DFQATT and CDR2 as SNEGSKA (reference sequence). The CDR3 is 16 amino acids. CDR3 bases: TGCAGTGCTAGAGACGGACAGGGGGGAATTTTCTATGGCTACACCTTC. Its translation: CSARDGQGGIFYGYTF.

Note on this clonotype: The junction departs from the called germline gene at one end, perhaps through a read error. The chain recombines TRBV5-8 with TRBJ1-2; the D is unclear. Germline loops: CDR1 SGHTS, CDR2 YDEGEE. The CDR3 runs 10 residues. The DNA of the CDR3 is TGTGCCAGCAGCTTGAGAGCGATCCCCTTC. The encoded protein is CASSLRAIPF.

Many counts were recorded for this clonotype. The chain has TRBV7-9 and TRBJ2-7; the D gene is possibly TRBD2 (5 bases). The CDR3 runs 14 residues. Trimming took 7 bases from V and 4 from J, leaving 17 bases between them. The germline V gene encodes CDR1 SEHNR and CDR2 FQNEAQ (reference sequence). CDR3 coding DNA: TGTGCCAGCACCTCCATGAGGGTATTGTACGAGCAGTACTTC. Translation: CASTSMRVLYEQYF.

This clonotype was recorded at least ten times. The chain couples TRBV27 to TRBJ2-5, with 7 bases that match TRBD2. V lost 2 bases to trimming and J lost 5 bases; unmatched junction nucleotides: 5. The CDR3 consists of 14 residues. From germline, CDR1 is MNHEY and CDR2 SMNVEV (reference sequence). The CDR3 bases are TGTGCCAGCAGTTTAAGGGAGGGCTACGAGACCCAGTACTTC. Translating it yields CASSLREGYETQYF.

In this sample, this clonotype turned up many times. The V and J genes are TRBV7-9 and TRBJ1-3; 8 bases are shared with TRBD1. CDR1 and CDR2 (germline): SEHNR, FQNEAQ (reference sequence). Trimming took 5 bases from V and 5 from J; bases not matched to a gene: 8. This CDR3 comprises 15 residues. The CDR3 sequence: CASSQGDRRRNTIYF. The CDR3, as DNA: TGTGCCAGCAGCCAAGGGGACAGGCGCCGAAACACCATATATTTT.

This clonotype has a count of ten or more. Written as DNA, the CDR3 is TGTGCCAGCAGCCGAAGCTCGGGAGCCACCGGGGAGCTGTTTTTT. It specifies CASSRSSGATGELFF. This chain connects TRBV27 to TRBJ2-2; D perhaps matches TRBD2 (6 bases). This CDR3 comprises 15 residues. Germline-derived CDR1 and CDR2 are MNHEY and SMNVEV (reference sequence). The germline V and J ends were trimmed by 6 bases and 4 bases, with 15 bases remaining between them.

There are many counts of this clonotype. This chain links TRBV7-9 with TRBJ2-2, with TRBD2 as a possible D gene (6 bases). The CDR3 runs to 17 residues. Germline V CDR1 and CDR2: SEHNR, FQNEAQ (reference sequence). V was pared by 7 bases and J by 3 bases, with 21 bases between. CDR3 in amino acids: CASTTGGTRVDTGELFF. In DNA form, the CDR3 reads TGTGCCAGCACAACCGGTGGGACTCGGGTGGACACCGGGGAGCTGTTTTTT.

This clonotype was seen repeatedly, ten times or more. The V and J genes are TRBV3-1 and TRBJ2-1; TRBD1 matches 8 bases. With V trimmed by 6 bases and J by 4 bases, 14 bases remained unmatched. The germline V gene has CDR1 LGHDT and CDR2 YNNKEL (reference sequence). The CDR3 has 17 residues. As DNA, the CDR3 is TGTGCCAGCAGACCACACGCCGGGACAGGACAGTACAATGAGCAGTTCTTC. Translation gives CASRPHAGTGQYNEQFF.

This clonotype was found many times. The chain is built from TRBV7-2 and TRBJ2-1; D not resolved. V gave up 4 bases and J gave up 0 bases, with 13 bases separating them. Germline lookup yields CDR1 SGHTA and CDR2 FQGNSA. The length of the CDR3 is 16 residues. For the CDR3, the DNA is TGTGCCAGCAGCTCCGTCGACGGCGACTCCTACAATGAGCAGTTCTTC. As protein: CASSSVDGDSYNEQFF.

This clonotype has only a few counts. The rearrangement uses TRBV19 and TRBJ2-1, with unresolved D. The CDR3 is 13 residues long. In germline, CDR1 is LNHDA, CDR2 SQIVND (reference sequence). Trimming shortened V by 5 bases and J by 5 bases, and 10 bases separated the two germline ends. This CDR3 reads CASSFKRNNEQFF. In DNA, the CDR3 is TGTGCCAGTAGTTTTAAACGGAACAATGAGCAGTTCTTC. Filled out from reference TRBV19 and TRBJ2-1, the complete variable domain reads DGGITQSPKYLFRKEGQNVTLSCEQNLNHDAMYWYRQDPGQGLRLIYYSQIVNDFQKGDIAEGYSVSREKKESFPLTVTSAQKNPTAFYLCASSFKRNNEQFFGPGTRLTVL.

This clonotype was seen at least ten times. This chain connects TRBV29-1 to TRBJ2-2, with 8 positions matching TRBD2. V lost 6 bases to trimming and J lost 1 base; unmatched junction nucleotides: 7. Germline V gene data show CDR1 as SQVTM and CDR2 as ANQGSEA. This CDR3 has 15 amino acids. CDR3 amino acids: CSVTYSGVNTGELFF. The CDR3 DNA is TGCAGCGTGACGTATAGCGGGGTGAACACCGGGGAGCTGTTTTTT.

This clonotype was found many times. An end of the junction differs from the germline gene, which may be a read error. The chain employs TRBV9 and TRBJ2-1; D may be TRBD2 (6 bases). CDR3 length: 16 amino acids. CDR1 and CDR2 from the germline V gene are SGDLS and YYNGEE. CDR3 region: CASSENIRDSNNEQFF. As DNA, the CDR3 is TGTGCCAGCAGCGAGAATATCCGGGACTCCAACAATGAGCAGTTCTTC.

This clonotype has only a few counts. The rearrangement uses TRBV27 and TRBJ2-7, with TRBD2 as a possible D gene (5 bases). The germline V gene encodes CDR1 MNHEY and CDR2 SMNVEV (reference sequence). CDR3 length equals 14 residues. Trimming left V 3 bases short and J 3 bases short, with 12 bases between. The CDR3 DNA sequence: TGTGCCAGCAGTTTGAAGACGGGAATCTACGAGCAGTACTTC. Translated, it gives CASSLKTGIYEQYF.

This clonotype was detected many times. The rearrangement links TRBV7-2 to TRBJ1-5; D unresolved. The CDR3 consists of 13 residues. Per the germline V gene, CDR1 is SGHTA and CDR2 is FQGNSA. The ends were cut back, 4 bases at V and 5 bases at J, with 9 bases in the middle. The CDR3 DNA is TGTGCCAGCAGCTATTTTGGGGATCAGCCCCAGCATTTT. It is translated as CASSYFGDQPQHF.

This clonotype was seen repeatedly, ten times or more. This rearrangement joins TRBV20-1 to TRBJ2-7, with 8 bases matching TRBD2. The CDR3 consists of 15 residues. Germline CDR1 DFQATT, CDR2 SNEGSKA (reference sequence). V shed 0 bases and J 2 bases; nucleotides not matched to a gene: 6. CDR3 sequence reads: CSARERTSLTYEQYF. CDR3 DNA: TGCAGTGCTAGAGAACGGACTAGCCTAACCTACGAGCAGTACTTC.

The chain couples TRBV20-1 to TRBJ2-3; 7 bases fit TRBD2. V gave up 0 bases and J gave up 2 bases; unmatched junction bases: 8. This CDR3 has 16 residues. Per germline, CDR1 DFQATT and CDR2 SNEGSKA (reference sequence). Here the CDR3 reads CSAREHGLVDTDTQYF. Here the CDR3 DNA reads TGCAGTGCTAGAGAGCATGGACTAGTCGACACAGATACGCAGTATTTT.

This clonotype was counted many times. The gene calls are TRBV29-1 and TRBJ2-7; 9 bases line up with TRBD1. The CDR3 is 14 amino acids. Germline V lookup: CDR1 SQVTM, CDR2 ANQGSEA. V was clipped by 6 bases and J by 2 bases; unmatched bases: 8. CDR3 sequence: CSVETGTGPYEQYF. CDR3 DNA: TGCAGCGTGGAGACCGGGACAGGGCCCTACGAGCAGTACTTC.

This clonotype was recorded many times. DNA of the CDR3: TGCAGCGCTGTGAACGGAGGGGACACTGAAGCTTTCTTT. The encoded protein is CSAVNGGDTEAFF. V usage is TRBV29-1 and J usage is TRBJ1-1; D is possibly TRBD1 (5 bases). Trimming took off 7 bases at V and 3 bases at J, with 15 bases between the two ends. Germline CDR1 is SQVTM and CDR2 is ANQGSEA. This CDR3 is built from 13 residues.

This clonotype was detected only a few times. The chain has TRBV10-3 and TRBJ2-5; a possible D gene is TRBD2 (5 bases). The CDR3 is 16 amino acids. Germline V gene sequence: CDR1 ENHRY, CDR2 SYGVKD. V lost 2 bases, J lost 2 bases, and 15 bases lay in between. CDR3 bases: TGTGCCATCAGTGAGACGTTTAGGAGCGGACAAGAGACCCAGTACTTC. Translation gives CAISETFRSGQETQYF.

This clonotype occurred many times. Here the CDR3 DNA reads TGCGCCAGCAGCCAAGTTTTGCTGACACAGGTCGGCGGAATGGCTGGGGCCAACGTCCTGACTTTC. Translation gives CASSQVLLTQVGGMAGANVLTF. This sequence joins TRBV4-1 and TRBJ2-6, with a possible D match to TRBD1 (5 bases). CDR3 length equals 22 residues. V shed 1 base and J shed 2 bases, with 27 bases lying between them. Per germline, CDR1 MGHRA and CDR2 YSYEKL.

This clonotype was detected ten times or more. The rearrangement joins TRBV6-1 to TRBJ2-7; no definite D call. This CDR3 is 11 amino acids long. Germline V gives CDR1 MNHNS, CDR2 SASEGT. V shed 8 bases and J shed 7 bases, with 12 bases lying between them. In DNA form, the CDR3 reads TGTGCCAGCGTCTCGAACGGAGAGCAGTACTTC. Translating it yields CASVSNGEQYF.

This clonotype has ten or more counts. CDR3 nucleotides: TGCGCCAGCAGCCTCCGACTAGCGGGGCAAGAGACCCAGTACTTC. This translates into CASSLRLAGQETQYF. The rearrangement links TRBV4-3 to TRBJ2-5, with 11 bases matching TRBD2. The germline V gene encodes CDR1 LGHNA and CDR2 YSLEER. The CDR3 has 15 residues. Trimming took 4 bases from V and 2 from J; bases not matched to a gene: 3.